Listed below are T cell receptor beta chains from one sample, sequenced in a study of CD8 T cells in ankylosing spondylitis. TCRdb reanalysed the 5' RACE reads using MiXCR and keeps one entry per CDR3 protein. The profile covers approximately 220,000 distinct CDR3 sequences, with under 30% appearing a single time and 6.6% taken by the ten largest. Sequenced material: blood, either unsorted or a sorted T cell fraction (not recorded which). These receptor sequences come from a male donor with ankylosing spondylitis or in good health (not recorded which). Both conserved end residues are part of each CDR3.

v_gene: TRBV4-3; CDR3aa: CASSQGRGRITDTQYF
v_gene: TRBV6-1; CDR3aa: CASSPSRQADNSPLHF
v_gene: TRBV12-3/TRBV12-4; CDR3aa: CASSFNLGQPQHF
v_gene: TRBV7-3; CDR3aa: CASSPGPFGEQFF
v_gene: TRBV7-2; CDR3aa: CASSLGQGPYNEQFF
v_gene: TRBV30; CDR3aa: CAWNTRRETQYF
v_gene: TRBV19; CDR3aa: CASSMPRAKETQYF
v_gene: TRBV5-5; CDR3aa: CASSLAVGANYGYTF
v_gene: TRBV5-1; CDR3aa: CASSLGGRGMNTEAFF
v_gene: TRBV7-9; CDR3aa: CASSLSGPMNTEAFF
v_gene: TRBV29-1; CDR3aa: CSVGLQLGETQYF
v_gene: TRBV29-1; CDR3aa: CSVAMRDRYNEQFF
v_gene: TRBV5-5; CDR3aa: CASSGTQGNYNEQFF
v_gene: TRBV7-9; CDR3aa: CASSDRDRGANVLTF
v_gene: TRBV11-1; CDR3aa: CASSFRTGTGYGYTF
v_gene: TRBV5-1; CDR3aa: CASSLGRAYYSPQQYF
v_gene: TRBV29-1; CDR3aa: CSVDRGRVGNTEAFF
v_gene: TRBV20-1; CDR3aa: CSAFPGGQETQYF
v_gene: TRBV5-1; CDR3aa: CASSLALSRTDTQYF
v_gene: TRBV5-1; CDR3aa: CASSLVAGETQYF
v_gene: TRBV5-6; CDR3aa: CASSFSGTGDTQYF
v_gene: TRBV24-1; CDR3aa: CATSLPMGNEQFF
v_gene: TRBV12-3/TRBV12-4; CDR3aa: CASSSRWDYEQYF
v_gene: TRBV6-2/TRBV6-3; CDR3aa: CASSPWGEETQYF
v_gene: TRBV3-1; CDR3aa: CASSPRDITDTQYF
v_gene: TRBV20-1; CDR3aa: CSAGIRGAGEKLFF
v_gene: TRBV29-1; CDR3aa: CSVGWREDYNEQFF
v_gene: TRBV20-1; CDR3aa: CSARDFQGASRTGELFF
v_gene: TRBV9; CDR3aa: CASSGQGGGDYGYTF
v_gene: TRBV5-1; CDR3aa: CASSTDRVVQYF
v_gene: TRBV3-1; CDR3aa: CASSQRDAKNIQYF
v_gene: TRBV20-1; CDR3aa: CSAKDGRRNTEAFF
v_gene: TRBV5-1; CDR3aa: CASSFEGRGTGELFF
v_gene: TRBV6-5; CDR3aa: CASSNGQGNYGYTF
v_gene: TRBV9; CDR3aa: CASSVGPSGYTDTQYF